This paragraph covers one T cell receptor beta chain sequence. The data were obtained in a study of blood T cell repertoires in COVID-19. Study summary: There were acute and convalescent COVID-19 samples, and they came from the United States, Italy and Spain. T cells, B-cell-depleted T cells, or PBMCs supplied cDNA or gDNA.

In the study's own analysis: Counts of nucleated cells, estimated from reference gene primer amplification, were obtained. Assay used: immunoSEQ multiplex PCR; TCRdb lists only in-frame clones, some missing. The DNA was the basis for D and trimming; V, J and clone size are from that table. This repertoire shows about 360,000 clones, around nine tenths found once; its top ten account for about 3%. The CDR3 totals 16 residues. V lost 2 bases and J 4 bases, leaving 12 bases between the germline ends. Germline-derived CDR1 and CDR2 are SGHTA and FQGNSA. Sequenced input: peripheral blood. The J gene is TRBJ2-6, the V gene TRBV7-2, with D possibly matching TRBD1 (5 bases). The sequence derives from a human donor in a cohort sampled during active COVID-19. CDR3 DNA sequence: TGTGCCAGCAGCTTATCAGGGAATAGCGGGGCCAACGTCCTGACTTTC. Translation gives CASSLSGNSGANVLTF.